This T cell receptor (beta chain) was found in a study of T-cell reconstitution after alpha-beta-depleted transplantation in children. V lost 0 bases, J lost 1 base, and 11 bases lay in between. The CDR3 consists of 15 residues. In germline, CDR1 is GTSNPN, CDR2 SVGIG (reference sequence). Unique molecular identifiers featured in how the TCRbeta library was prepared. Using its own MiXCR run on the PCR reads, TCRdb lists one record per CDR3 protein. The table shows approximately 520,000 distinct CDR3 sequences, with more than 9.5% occurring only once. This clonotype has more than one count but fewer than ten.

The sequencing here drew on PBMCs, mostly from graft donor cells, taken 180 days after TCRalphabeta/CD19-depleted stem cell transplant. The receptor's source is a female patient aged 2-9 years who had a stem cell transplant for aplastic anemia, so the T cells may come from the graft donor. This chain uses TRBV30 with TRBJ2-3, with D possibly matching TRBD2 (6 bases). The CDR3 sequence: CAWSVGSSGTDTQYF. The CDR3 nucleotides are TGTGCCTGGAGTGTAGGTTCTAGCGGCACAGATACGCAGTATTTT.